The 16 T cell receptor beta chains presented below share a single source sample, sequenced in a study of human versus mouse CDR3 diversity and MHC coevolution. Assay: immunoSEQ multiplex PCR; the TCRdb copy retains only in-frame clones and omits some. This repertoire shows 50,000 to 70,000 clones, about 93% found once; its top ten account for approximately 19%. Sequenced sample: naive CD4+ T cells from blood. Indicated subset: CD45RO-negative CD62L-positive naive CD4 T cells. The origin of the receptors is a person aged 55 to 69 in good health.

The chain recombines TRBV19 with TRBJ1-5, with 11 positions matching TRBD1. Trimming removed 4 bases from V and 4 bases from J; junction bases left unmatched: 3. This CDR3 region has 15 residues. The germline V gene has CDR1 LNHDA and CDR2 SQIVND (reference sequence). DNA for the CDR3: TGTGCCAGTAGTACCCGGGACAGGGGGAATCAGCCCCAGCATTTT. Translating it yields CASSTRDRGNQPQHF.

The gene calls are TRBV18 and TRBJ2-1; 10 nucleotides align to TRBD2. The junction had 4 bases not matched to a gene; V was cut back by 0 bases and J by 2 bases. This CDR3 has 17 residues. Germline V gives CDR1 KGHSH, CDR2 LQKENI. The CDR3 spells CASSPPSTSGTYNEQFF. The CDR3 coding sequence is TGTGCCAGCTCACCACCATCTACTAGCGGGACCTACAATGAGCAGTTCTTC.

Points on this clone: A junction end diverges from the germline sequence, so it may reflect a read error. CDR3: CVSSYAPGTVHTEAFF. DNA of the CDR3: TGTGTCAGCAGTTACGCTCCCGGGACAGTCCACACTGAAGCTTTCTTT. The V gene is TRBV6-5, the J gene TRBJ1-1; 7 nucleotides line up with TRBD1. The CDR3 contains 16 residues. Germline V lookup: CDR1 MNHEY, CDR2 SVGAGI.

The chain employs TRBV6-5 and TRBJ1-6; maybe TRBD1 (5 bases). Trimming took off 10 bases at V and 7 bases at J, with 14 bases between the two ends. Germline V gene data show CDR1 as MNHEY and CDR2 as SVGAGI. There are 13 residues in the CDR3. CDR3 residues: CATQDRGNSPLHF. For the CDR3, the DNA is TGTGCCACTCAGGACCGGGGGAATTCACCCCTCCACTTT.

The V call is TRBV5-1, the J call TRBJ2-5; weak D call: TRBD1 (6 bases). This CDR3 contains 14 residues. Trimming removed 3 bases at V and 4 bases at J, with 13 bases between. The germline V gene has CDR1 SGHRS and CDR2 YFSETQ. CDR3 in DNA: TGCGCCAGCAGCTCCGGGACACCACCAGAGACCCAGTACTTC. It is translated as CASSSGTPPETQYF.

The CDR3 sequence: CASRPGTASGANVLTF. The CDR3 DNA is TGTGCCAGCAGGCCCGGGACAGCTTCTGGGGCCAACGTCCTGACTTTC. The genes are TRBV11-3 and TRBJ2-6; 7 nucleotides match TRBD1. V gave up 6 bases and J gave up 1 base; unmatched junction bases: 6. Looked up from germline, CDR1 is SGHNT and CDR2 is YENEEA. CDR3 length: 16 residues.

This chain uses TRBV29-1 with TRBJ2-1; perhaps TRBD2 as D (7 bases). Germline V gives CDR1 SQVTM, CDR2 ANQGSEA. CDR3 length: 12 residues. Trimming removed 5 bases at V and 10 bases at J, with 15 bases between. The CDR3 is CSVLGGGTEQFF. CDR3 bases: TGCAGCGTTCTGGGAGGGGGGACGGAGCAGTTCTTC.

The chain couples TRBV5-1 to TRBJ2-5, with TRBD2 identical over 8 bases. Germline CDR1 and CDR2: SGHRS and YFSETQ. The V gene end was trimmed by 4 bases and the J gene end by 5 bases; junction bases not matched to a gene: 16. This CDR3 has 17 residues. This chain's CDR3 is CASSSTTGRARTETQYF. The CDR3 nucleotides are TGCGCCAGCAGCAGTACTACCGGGAGGGCCAGGACGGAGACCCAGTACTTC.

The CDR3 here is CASSFGGASNEKLFF. In nucleotides, the CDR3 is TGTGCCAGCAGCTTTGGGGGGGCGAGTAATGAAAAACTGTTTTTT. The chain recombines TRBV7-6 with TRBJ1-4; D possibly corresponds to TRBD1 (6 bases). The CDR3 sequence is 15 residues long. The V gene's germline CDR1 is SGHVS and CDR2 FNYEAQ. V gave up 3 bases and J gave up 4 bases, with 12 bases separating them.

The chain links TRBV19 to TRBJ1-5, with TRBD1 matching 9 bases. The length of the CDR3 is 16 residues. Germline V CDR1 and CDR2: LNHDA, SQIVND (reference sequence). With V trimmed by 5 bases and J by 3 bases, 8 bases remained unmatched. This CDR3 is CASSPGTGRNNQPQHF. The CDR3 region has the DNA TGTGCCAGTAGTCCCGGGACAGGGAGAAACAATCAGCCCCAGCATTTT.

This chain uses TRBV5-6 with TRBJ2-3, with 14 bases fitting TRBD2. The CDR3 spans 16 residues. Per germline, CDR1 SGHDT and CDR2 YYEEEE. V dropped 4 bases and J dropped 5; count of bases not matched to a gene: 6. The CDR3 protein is CASSQGLAGAGDTQYF. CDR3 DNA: TGTGCCAGCAGCCAGGGACTAGCGGGAGCGGGAGATACGCAGTATTTT. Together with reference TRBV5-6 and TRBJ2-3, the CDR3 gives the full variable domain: DAGVTQSPTHLIKTRGQQVTLRCSPKSGHDTVSWYQQALGQGPQFIFQYYEEEERQRGNFPDRFSGHQFPNYSSELNVNALLLGDSALYLCASSQGLAGAGDTQYFGPGTRLTVL.

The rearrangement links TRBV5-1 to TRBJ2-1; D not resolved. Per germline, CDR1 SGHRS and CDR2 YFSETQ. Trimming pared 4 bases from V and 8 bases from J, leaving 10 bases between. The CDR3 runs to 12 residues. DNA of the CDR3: TGCGCCAGCAGCGTGGACCGAGATGAGCAGTTCTTC. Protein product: CASSVDRDEQFF. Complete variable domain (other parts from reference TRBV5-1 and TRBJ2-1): KAGVTQTPRYLIKTRGQQVTLSCSPISGHRSVSWYQQTPGQGLQFLFEYFSETQRNKGNFPGRFSGRQFSNSRSEMNVSTLELGDSALYLCASSVDRDEQFFGPGTRLTVL.

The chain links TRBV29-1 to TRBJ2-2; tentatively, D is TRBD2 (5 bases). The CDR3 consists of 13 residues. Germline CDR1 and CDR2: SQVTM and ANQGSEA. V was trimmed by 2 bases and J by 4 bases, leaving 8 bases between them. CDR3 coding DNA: TGCAGCGTTGAAAGCAGCGGCACCGGGGAGCTGTTTTTT. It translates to CSVESSGTGELFF.

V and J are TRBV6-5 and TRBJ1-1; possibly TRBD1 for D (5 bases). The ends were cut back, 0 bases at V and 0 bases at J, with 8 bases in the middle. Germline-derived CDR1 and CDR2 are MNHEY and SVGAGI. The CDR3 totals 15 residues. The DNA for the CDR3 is TGTGCCAGCAGTTACTCTGTGGACATGAACACTGAAGCTTTCTTT. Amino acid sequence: CASSYSVDMNTEAFF.

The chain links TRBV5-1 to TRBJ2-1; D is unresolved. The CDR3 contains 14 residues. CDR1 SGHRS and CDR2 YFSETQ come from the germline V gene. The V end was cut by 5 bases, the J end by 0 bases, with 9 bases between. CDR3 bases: TGCGCCAGCAGTCGGAGTAGCTCCTACAATGAGCAGTTCTTC. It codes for CASSRSSSYNEQFF.

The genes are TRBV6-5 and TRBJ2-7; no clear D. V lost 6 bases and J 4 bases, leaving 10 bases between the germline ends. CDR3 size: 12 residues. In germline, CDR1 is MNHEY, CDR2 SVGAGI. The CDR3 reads CASSPTSYEQYF. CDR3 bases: TGTGCCAGCAGCCCCACATCTTACGAGCAGTACTTC.